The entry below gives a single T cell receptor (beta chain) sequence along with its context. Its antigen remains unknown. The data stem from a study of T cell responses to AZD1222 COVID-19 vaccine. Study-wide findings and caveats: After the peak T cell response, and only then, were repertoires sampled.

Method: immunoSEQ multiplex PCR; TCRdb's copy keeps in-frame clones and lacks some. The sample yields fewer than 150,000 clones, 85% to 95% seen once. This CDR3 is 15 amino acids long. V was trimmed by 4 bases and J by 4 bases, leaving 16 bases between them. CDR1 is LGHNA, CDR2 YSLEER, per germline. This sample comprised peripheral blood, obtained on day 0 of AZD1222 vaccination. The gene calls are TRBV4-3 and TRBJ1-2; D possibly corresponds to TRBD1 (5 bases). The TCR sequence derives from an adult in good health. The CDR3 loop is CASSRTSGGVYGYTF. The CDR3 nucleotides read TGCGCCAGCAGCCGAACCTCGGGGGGGGTCTATGGCTACACCTTC.